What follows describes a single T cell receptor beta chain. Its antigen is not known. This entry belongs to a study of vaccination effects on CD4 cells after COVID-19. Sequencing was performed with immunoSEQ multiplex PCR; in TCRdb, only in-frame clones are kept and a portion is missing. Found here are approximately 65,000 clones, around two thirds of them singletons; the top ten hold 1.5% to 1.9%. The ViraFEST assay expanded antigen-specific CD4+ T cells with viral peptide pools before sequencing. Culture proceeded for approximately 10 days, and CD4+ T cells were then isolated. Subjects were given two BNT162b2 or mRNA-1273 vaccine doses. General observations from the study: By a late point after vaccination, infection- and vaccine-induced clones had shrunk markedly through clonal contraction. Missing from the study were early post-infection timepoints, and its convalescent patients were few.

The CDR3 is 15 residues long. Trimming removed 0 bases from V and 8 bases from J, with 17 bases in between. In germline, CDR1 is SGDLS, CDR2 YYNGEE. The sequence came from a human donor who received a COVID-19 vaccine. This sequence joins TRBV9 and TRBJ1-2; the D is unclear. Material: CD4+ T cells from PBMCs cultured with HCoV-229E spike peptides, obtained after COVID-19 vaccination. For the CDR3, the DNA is TGTGCCAGCAGCGTAGAGTCGGCCCCCCTGGGCGGCTACACCTTC. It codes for CASSVESAPLGGYTF. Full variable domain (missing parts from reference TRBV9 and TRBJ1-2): DSGVTQTPKHLITATGQRVTLRCSPRSGDLSVYWYQQSLDQGLQFLIQYYNGEERAKGNILERFSAQQFPDLHSELNLSSLELGDSALYFCASSVESAPLGGYTFGSGTRLTVV.